This is a list of T cell receptor beta chains from one sample in a study of CD8 T cells in ankylosing spondylitis. TCRdb used MiXCR to reprocess the 5' RACE reads, holding one entry per CDR3 protein. The table includes approximately 110,000 distinct CDR3 sequences, approximately 25% detected once. The sample consisted of synovial fluid, either unsorted or a sorted T cell fraction (not recorded which). The receptors derive from a male donor with ankylosing spondylitis. Both conserved end residues are part of each CDR3. D genes are given only for firm matches. Where a row states a size, it is once, few, many or the class of an expanded clone; other rows omit it.

D gene,clone size,J gene,V gene,CDR3 DNA,CDR3 protein
TRBD1,NA,TRBJ2-1,TRBV3-1,TGTGCCAGCAGCCGAGGGGTAGGGACAGGGGTTGGTGAGCAGTTCTTC,CASSRGVGTGVGEQFF
NA,many,TRBJ2-1,TRBV7-9,TGTGCCAGCAGCTTTCCGGGAGCCTACAATGAGCAGTTCTTC,CASSFPGAYNEQFF
NA,few,TRBJ1-4,TRBV5-1,TGCGCCAGCAGCTTGTGGCCCACTTACCAGGGTGAAAAACTGTTTTTT,CASSLWPTYQGEKLFF
TRBD2,NA,TRBJ2-7,TRBV14,TGTGCCAGCAGCCGCTCTAGCGGGAGAGTATACGAGCAGTACTTC,CASSRSSGRVYEQYF
NA,few,TRBJ2-2,TRBV7-2,TGTGCCAGCAAGGGGGAGAACACCGGGGAGCTGTTTTTT,CASKGENTGELFF
NA,once,TRBJ2-1,TRBV29-1,TGCAGCGCCTCCTCTAGCTTTCAGAAGATCAATGAGCAGTTCTTC,CSASSSFQKINEQFF
NA,NA,TRBJ2-1,TRBV14,TGTGCCAGCAGCCAAGAAAGGGTTAGCCTCGGTTACAATGAGCAGTTCTTC,CASSQERVSLGYNEQFF
NA,NA,TRBJ1-2,TRBV24-1,TGTGCCACCAGTGAGCACAACGCAGGGAAAAGAGGCTACACCTTC,CATSEHNAGKRGYTF
TRBD1,NA,TRBJ2-1,TRBV7-7,TGTGCCAGCAGCTTGGGACAGCCCCACAATGAGCAGTTCTTC,CASSLGQPHNEQFF
NA,NA,TRBJ1-1,TRBV12-3/TRBV12-4,TGTGCCAGCAGACCGGACGGAAACACTGAAGCTTTCTTT,CASRPDGNTEAFF
NA,few,TRBJ2-3,TRBV29-1,TGCAGCGTTGGCTCCAGGCTGGCAGATACGCAGTATTTT,CSVGSRLADTQYF
TRBD1,many,TRBJ1-5,TRBV12-3/TRBV12-4,TGTGCCAGCAGCCCCGGGACAGGGTTTTATCAGCCCCAGCATTTT,CASSPGTGFYQPQHF
TRBD1,NA,TRBJ1-5,TRBV27,TGTGCCAGCAGCCTGGGACAGGGGGCGAATCAGCCCCAGCATTTT,CASSLGQGANQPQHF
NA,NA,TRBJ1-1,TRBV11-2,TGTGCCAGCAGCTTAGAACTAGCCACTGAAGCTTTCTTT,CASSLELATEAFF
TRBD1,NA,TRBJ1-1,TRBV12-3/TRBV12-4,TGTGCCAGCAGTTGGGACAGGGGGCCTGAAGCTTTCTTT,CASSWDRGPEAFF
NA,NA,TRBJ2-4,TRBV15,TGTGCCACCAGCAGAGTTGGAGGGGGCATTCAGTACTTC,CATSRVGGGIQYF
NA,NA,TRBJ1-3,TRBV2,TGTGCCAGCAGTTTTTCACCCACAGACCTCTCTGGAAACACCATATATTTT,CASSFSPTDLSGNTIYF
TRBD1,NA,TRBJ1-6,TRBV18,TGTGCCAGCTCCCAGGGGGAATCACCCCTCCACTTT,CASSQGESPLHF
NA,NA,TRBJ1-5,TRBV20-1,TGCAGTGCTAGAGTGGACGATCAGCCCCAGCATTTT,CSARVDDQPQHF
NA,many,TRBJ2-1,TRBV12-3/TRBV12-4,TGTGCCAGCAGTTTAGCGGGGCGAGCAGAGCAGTTCTTC,CASSLAGRAEQFF
NA,many,TRBJ2-1,TRBV5-1,TGCGCCAGCAGCCTGGGGAGCGGGTACTACAATGAGCAGTTCTTC,CASSLGSGYYNEQFF
TRBD2,few,TRBJ2-3,TRBV2,TGTGCCAGCAGTGATGGGGGGGTTATGTTCACAGATACGCAGTATTTT,CASSDGGVMFTDTQYF
TRBD2,NA,TRBJ2-7,TRBV19,TGTGCCAGTAGTGCCGCCGGGACTAGCACCTACGAGCAGTACTTC,CASSAAGTSTYEQYF
NA,NA,TRBJ1-3,TRBV28,TGTGCCAGCAGTCGTATAATAGTAGGAAACACCATATATTTT,CASSRIIVGNTIYF
TRBD2,NA,TRBJ2-1,TRBV6-2/TRBV6-3,TGTGCCAGCAGCGAGGGAGGGCCCTACAATGAGCAGTTCTTC,CASSEGGPYNEQFF
TRBD2,few,TRBJ2-2,TRBV5-1,TGCGCCAGCAGCTGGACTAGCGGAGGGGAAGCCGGGGAGCTGTTTTTT,CASSWTSGGEAGELFF
TRBD1,few,TRBJ2-5,TRBV29-1,TGCAGCGTTCGTACAGGGGAAGAGACCCAGTACTTC,CSVRTGEETQYF
TRBD1,NA,TRBJ1-2,TRBV12-3/TRBV12-4,TGTGCCAGCAGTCCTTCGGACAGGAGTCTCTATGGCTACACCTTC,CASSPSDRSLYGYTF